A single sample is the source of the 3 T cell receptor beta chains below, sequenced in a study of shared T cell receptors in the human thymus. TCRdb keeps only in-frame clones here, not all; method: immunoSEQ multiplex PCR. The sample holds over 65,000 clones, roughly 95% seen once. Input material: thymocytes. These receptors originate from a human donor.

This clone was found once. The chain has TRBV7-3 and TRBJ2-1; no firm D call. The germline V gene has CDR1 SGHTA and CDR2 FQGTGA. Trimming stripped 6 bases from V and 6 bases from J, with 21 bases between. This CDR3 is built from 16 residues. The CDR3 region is CASRSMKGLDFNEQFF. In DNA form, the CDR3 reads TGTGCCAGCAGGTCGATGAAGGGCCTTGACTTCAATGAGCAGTTCTTC.

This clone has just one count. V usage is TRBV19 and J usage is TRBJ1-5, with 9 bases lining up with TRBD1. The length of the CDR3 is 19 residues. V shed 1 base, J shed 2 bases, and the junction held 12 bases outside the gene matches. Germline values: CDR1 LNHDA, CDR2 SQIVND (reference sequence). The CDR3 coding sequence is TGTGCCAGTAGTATAGTAGACACAGGGGGCCTCCTTCGCAATCAGCCCCAGCATTTT. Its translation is CASSIVDTGGLLRNQPQHF.

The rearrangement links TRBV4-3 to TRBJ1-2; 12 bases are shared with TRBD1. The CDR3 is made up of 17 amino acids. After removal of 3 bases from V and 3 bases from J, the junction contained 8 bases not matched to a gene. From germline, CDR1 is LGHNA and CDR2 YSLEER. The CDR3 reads CASSHSGTGGFYYGYTF. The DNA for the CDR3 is TGCGCCAGCAGCCATTCCGGGACAGGGGGCTTTTACTATGGCTACACCTTC.